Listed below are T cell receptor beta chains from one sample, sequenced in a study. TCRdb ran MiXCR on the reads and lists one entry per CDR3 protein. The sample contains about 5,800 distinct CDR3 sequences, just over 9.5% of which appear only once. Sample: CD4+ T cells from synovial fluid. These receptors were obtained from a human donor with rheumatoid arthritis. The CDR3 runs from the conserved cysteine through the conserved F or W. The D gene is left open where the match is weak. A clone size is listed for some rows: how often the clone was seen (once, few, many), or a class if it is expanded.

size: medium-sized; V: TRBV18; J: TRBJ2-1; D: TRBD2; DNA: TGTGCCAGCTCACCGGGAGATCTAGCGGGAGGCGCATCCAATGAGCAGTTCTTC; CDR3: CASSPGDLAGGASNEQFF
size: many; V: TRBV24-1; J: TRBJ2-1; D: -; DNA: TGTGCCACCAGTGATTTGGGCGAGCAGTTCTTC; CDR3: CATSDLGEQFF
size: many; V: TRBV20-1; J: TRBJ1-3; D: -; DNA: TGCAGTGCTAGAGATAGTACCGGCTCTGGAAACACCATATATTTT; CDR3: CSARDSTGSGNTIYF
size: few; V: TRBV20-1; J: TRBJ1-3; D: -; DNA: TGCAGTGCCGCCGACGGTGGGGTTAGTCCTGGAAACACCATATATTTT; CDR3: CSAADGGVSPGNTIYF
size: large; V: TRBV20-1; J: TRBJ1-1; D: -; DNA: TGCAGTGCCCCTACTACAGGGCCCGTCGGCACTGAAGCTTTCTTT; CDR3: CSAPTTGPVGTEAFF
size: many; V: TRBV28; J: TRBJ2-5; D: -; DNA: TGTGCCAGCAGTCCAGGGAGCAGTGTTCCCGAGACCCAGTACTTC; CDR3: CASSPGSSVPETQYF
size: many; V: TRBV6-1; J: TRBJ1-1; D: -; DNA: TGTGCCAGCAGTGAAGGGGTCAGTACGGATAGTAGCACTGAAGCTTTCTTT; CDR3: CASSEGVSTDSSTEAFF
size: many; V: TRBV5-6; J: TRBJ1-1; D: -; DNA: TGTGCCAGCAGCTTCAGGGGTGGCACTGAAGCTTTCTTT; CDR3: CASSFRGGTEAFF
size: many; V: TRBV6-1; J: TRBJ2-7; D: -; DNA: TGTGCCAGCCGCCCGGATCCTACCCTTCTCTCCTACGAGCAGTACTTC; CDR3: CASRPDPTLLSYEQYF
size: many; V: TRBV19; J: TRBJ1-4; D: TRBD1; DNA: TGTGCCAGTAGTAACTCCCAGGGGGAAGAAAAACTGTTTTTT; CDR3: CASSNSQGEEKLFF
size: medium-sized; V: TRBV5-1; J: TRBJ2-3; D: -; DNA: TGCGCCAGCAGCCAGGGATCAGTCGGCACAGATACGCAGTATTTT; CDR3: CASSQGSVGTDTQYF
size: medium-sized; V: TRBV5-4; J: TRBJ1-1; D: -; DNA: TGTGCCAGCAGCTTGGACACCTTGAACACTGAAGCTTTCTTT; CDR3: CASSLDTLNTEAFF
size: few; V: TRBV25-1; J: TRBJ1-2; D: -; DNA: TGTGCCAGCAGTGAATCTTACGACACCAACGGATTTATCACCTTC; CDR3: CASSESYDTNGFITF
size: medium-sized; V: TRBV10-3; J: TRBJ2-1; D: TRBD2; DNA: TGTGCCATCAGCGCCGGACTAGCGGGCTACAATGAGCAGTTCTTC; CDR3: CAISAGLAGYNEQFF
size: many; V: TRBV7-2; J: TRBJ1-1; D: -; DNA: TGTGCCAGCAGCTTAGCCGCAGTGAACACTGAAGCTTTCTTT; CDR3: CASSLAAVNTEAFF
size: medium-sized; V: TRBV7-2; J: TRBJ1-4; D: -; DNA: TGTGCCAGCAGCTTAGTGGGGATTAGCGAAAAACTGTTTTTT; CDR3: CASSLVGISEKLFF
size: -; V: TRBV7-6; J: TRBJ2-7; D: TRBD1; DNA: TGTGCCAGCAGCTCCACAGGGGGCTACGAGCAGTACTTC; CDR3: CASSSTGGYEQYF
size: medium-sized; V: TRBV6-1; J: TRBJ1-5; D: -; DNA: TGTGCCACCGGACTGAGCAATCAGCCCCAGCATTTT; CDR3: CATGLSNQPQHF
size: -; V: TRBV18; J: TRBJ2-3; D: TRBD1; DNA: TGTGCCAGCTCCGGAGGGACAGGCGATTATACGCAGTATTTT; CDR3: CASSGGTGDYTQYF
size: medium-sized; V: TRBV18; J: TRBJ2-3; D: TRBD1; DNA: TGTGCCAGCTCGCTGGGACAGGGGGCCGGAGATACGCAGTATTTT; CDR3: CASSLGQGAGDTQYF
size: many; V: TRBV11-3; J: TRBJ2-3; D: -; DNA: TGTGCCAGCACTGCGGGCGGAGGTACGCAGTATTTT; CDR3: CASTAGGGTQYF
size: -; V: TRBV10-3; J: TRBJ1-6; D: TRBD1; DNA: TGTGCCATCAGTGGCGGGACAGGGGGCATGAATTCACCCCTCCACTTT; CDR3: CAISGGTGGMNSPLHF
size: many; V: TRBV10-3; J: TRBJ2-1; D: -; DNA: TGTGCCATCAGTGCGGGAGAACTGGTTAATGAGCAGTTCTTC; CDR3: CAISAGELVNEQFF
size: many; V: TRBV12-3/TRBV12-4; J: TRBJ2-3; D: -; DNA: TGTGCCAGCAGCATGCGGGGGCCCAACACAGATACGCAGTATTTT; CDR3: CASSMRGPNTDTQYF
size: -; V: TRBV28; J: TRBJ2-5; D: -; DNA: TGTGCCAGCAGACCGACCCAAACCGGGACTGGAGGGACCCAGTACTTC; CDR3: CASRPTQTGTGGTQYF
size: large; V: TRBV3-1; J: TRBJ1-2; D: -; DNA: TGTGCCAGCAGCCAACAGTATGACAACTATGGCTACACCTTC; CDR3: CASSQQYDNYGYTF
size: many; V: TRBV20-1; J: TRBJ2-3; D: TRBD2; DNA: TGCAGTGCTACAGGAGGGACTAGAGCAGATACGCAGTATTTT; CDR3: CSATGGTRADTQYF
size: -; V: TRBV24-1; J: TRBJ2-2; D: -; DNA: TGTGCCACCAGGGCCGGGACTTTATCCGGGGAGCTGTTTTTT; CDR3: CATRAGTLSGELFF
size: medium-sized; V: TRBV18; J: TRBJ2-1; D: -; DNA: TGTGCCAGCTCACCAGGGTGGGGCCGCCAACGGCAGTTCTTC; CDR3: CASSPGWGRQRQFF
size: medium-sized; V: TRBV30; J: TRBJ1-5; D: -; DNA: TGTGCCTGGACGACGGGGACTAATCAGCCCCAGCATTTT; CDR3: CAWTTGTNQPQHF
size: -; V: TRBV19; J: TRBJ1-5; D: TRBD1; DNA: TGTGCCAGTAGTTGGGAGGGACAGAATCAGCCCCAGCATTTT; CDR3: CASSWEGQNQPQHF
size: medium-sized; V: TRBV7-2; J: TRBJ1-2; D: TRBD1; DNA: TGTGCCAGCAGCCCCGGGACAGGGGCTGGCTATGGCTACACCTTC; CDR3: CASSPGTGAGYGYTF
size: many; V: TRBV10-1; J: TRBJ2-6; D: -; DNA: TGCGCCAGCAGTGATCCCGGGGCCAACGTCCTGACTTTC; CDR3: CASSDPGANVLTF
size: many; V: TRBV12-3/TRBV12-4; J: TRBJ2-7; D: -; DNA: TGTGCCAGCAGTCGGGGACTTACGGGGGTAACGGGCGAGCAGTACTTC; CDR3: CASSRGLTGVTGEQYF
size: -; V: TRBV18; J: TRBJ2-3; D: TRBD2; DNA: TGTGCCAGCTCACCCAACATGCTAGCGGGAGGCTCCACAGATACGCAGTATTTT; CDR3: CASSPNMLAGGSTDTQYF
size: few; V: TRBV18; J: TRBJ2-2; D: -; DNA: TGTGCCAGCTCACCTGCAGGGGGGAGCACAGACACCGGGGAGCTGTTTTTT; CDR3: CASSPAGGSTDTGELFF
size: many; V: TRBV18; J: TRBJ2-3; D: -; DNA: TGTGCCAGCGCGGGCCGATCAACTTTCACAGATACGCAGTATTTT; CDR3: CASAGRSTFTDTQYF
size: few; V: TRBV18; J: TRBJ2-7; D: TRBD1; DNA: TGTGCCAGCTCACCCGGACAGGGACAAATGGAGCAGTACTTC; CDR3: CASSPGQGQMEQYF
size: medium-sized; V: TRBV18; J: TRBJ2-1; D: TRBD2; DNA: TGTGCCACCGGAGGACTAGCGGGCCGGGATGAGCAGTTCTTC; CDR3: CATGGLAGRDEQFF
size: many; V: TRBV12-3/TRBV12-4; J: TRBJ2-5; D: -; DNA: TGTGCCAGCAGCCCCGGGACCGAGTCCTGGGAGACCCAGTACTTC; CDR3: CASSPGTESWETQYF
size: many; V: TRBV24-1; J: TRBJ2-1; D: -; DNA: TGTGCCACCGGTGGGCTAAGCTCCTACAATGAGCAGTTCTTC; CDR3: CATGGLSSYNEQFF
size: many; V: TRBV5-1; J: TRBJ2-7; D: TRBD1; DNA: TGCGCCAGCAGCCCAGGGACAGGGGGCGATGGGGAGCAGTACTTC; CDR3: CASSPGTGGDGEQYF
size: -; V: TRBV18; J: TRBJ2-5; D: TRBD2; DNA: TGTGCCAGCTCAGCCAACGAACTAGCGGGTGCTGAGACCCAGTACTTC; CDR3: CASSANELAGAETQYF
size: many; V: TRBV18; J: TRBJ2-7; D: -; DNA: TGTGCCAGCTCACCCGGGATCAGCTCCTACGAGCAGTACTTC; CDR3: CASSPGISSYEQYF
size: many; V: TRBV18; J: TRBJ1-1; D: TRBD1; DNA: TGTGCCTCATCCCTGGGGACAGGGGGCCCTGAAGCTTTCTTT; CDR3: CASSLGTGGPEAFF
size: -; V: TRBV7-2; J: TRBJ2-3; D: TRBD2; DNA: TGTGCCAGCAGCGTGGGACTAGCGACCTTTAGCACAGATACGCAGTATTTT; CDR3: CASSVGLATFSTDTQYF